This TCR beta chain was profiled in a study of EBV T-cell therapy then PD-1 blockade in nasopharyngeal carcinoma. The treatment is: AdE1-LMPpoly-expanded autologous EBV-specific T-cell therapy followed by anti-PD-1 nivolumab. Here immunoSEQ multiplex PCR was the method, and the copy in TCRdb shows in-frame clones only, minus some. The profile shows about 22,000 clones, over 65% of them singletons. A note on this clone: As yet, its antigen is unknown.

The clonotype comes from a man aged 40-50 years with nasopharyngeal carcinoma. Sample: CD8+ T cells from blood, taken at day -245 from a patient whose treatment included autologous EBV-specific T cells and nivolumab.

For the CDR3, the DNA is TGTGCCAGCAGCTTACGTGACTACGAGCAGTACTTC. Amino acid sequence: CASSLRDYEQYF. The V call is TRBV7-9, the J call TRBJ2-7, with D unresolved. This CDR3 has 12 amino acids. The germline V gene has CDR1 SEHNR and CDR2 FQNEAQ (reference sequence). The V end was cut by 2 bases, the J end by 3 bases, with 5 bases between.